This entry describes one T cell receptor (beta chain). The data stem from a study of blood T cell repertoires in COVID-19. In the study overall: Specimens from acute and convalescent COVID-19 originated in the United States, Italy and Spain. PBMCs, B-cell-depleted T cells, or T cells were the source of the cDNA or gDNA that made up the material.

The CDR3 is 19 amino acids. Per the germline V gene, CDR1 is MNHEY and CDR2 is SVGEGT. After removal of 0 bases from V and 1 base from J, the junction contained 10 bases not matched to a gene. Per the authors' pipeline: Reference gene primer amplification gave nucleated cell count estimates. TCRdb keeps only in-frame clones here, not all; method: immunoSEQ multiplex PCR. That table supplies the V and J calls and clone size; D and trimming were determined from the DNA. The sample yields under 70,000 clones, roughly 75% seen once. The chain joins TRBV6-2 or TRBV6-3 to TRBJ2-2, with 8 bases fitting TRBD2. Source material: peripheral blood. This TCR was sampled from a human donor in a cohort sampled during active COVID-19. CDR3 coding DNA: TGTGCCAGCAGTTACTCCTTGGTGAGCGGGAGCCAGAACACCGGGGAGCTGTTTTTT. It translates to CASSYSLVSGSQNTGELFF.